One sample yielded the 27 T cell receptor beta chains listed below, sequenced in a study of early stage breast cancer tumors. Sequencing used immunoSEQ multiplex PCR; TCRdb keeps in-frame clones, though not all of them. The table has approximately 52,000 clones, 75% to 85% seen once. Source material: blood. These receptors originate from a person aged 45 to 59 with breast cancer.

CDR3 loop: CASSRRAGEETQYF. In DNA, the CDR3 is TGCGCCAGCAGCAGAAGAGCGGGGGAAGAGACCCAGTACTTC. The chain couples TRBV5-1 to TRBJ2-5, with TRBD2 matching over 8 bases. With 4 bases clipped from V and 3 bases from J, the junction kept 5 bases outside the gene matches. Germline assignment: CDR1 SGHRS and CDR2 YFSETQ. The CDR3 totals 14 residues.

The rearrangement uses TRBV4-3 and TRBJ2-2; D uncertain. Trimming removed 0 bases from V and 0 bases from J, with 14 bases in between. The germline CDR1 and CDR2 sequences are LGHNA and YSLEER. There are 18 residues in the CDR3. CDR3 in DNA: TGCGCCAGCAGCCAAGAGAGTCCGGCGGCATCGAACACCGGGGAGCTGTTTTTT. The encoded protein is CASSQESPAASNTGELFF.

CDR3 region: CASSLVLGSPGDIQYF. In DNA form, the CDR3 reads TGTGCCAGCAGCTTAGTTCTCGGAAGTCCAGGGGACATTCAGTACTTC. The V and J genes are TRBV7-2 and TRBJ2-4; possibly TRBD1 for D (6 bases). Trimming left V 1 base short and J 8 bases short, with 18 bases between. Germline CDR1 and CDR2: SGHTA and FQGNSA. This CDR3 spans 16 amino acids.

This clone has a handful of counts. V usage is TRBV5-4 and J usage is TRBJ2-3; D perhaps matches TRBD2 (5 bases). Trimming shortened V by 3 bases and J by 2 bases, and 13 bases separated the two germline ends. There are 15 residues in the CDR3. Germline V CDR1 and CDR2: SGHNT, YYREEE (reference sequence). CDR3 loop: CASSSDSVPTDTQYF. CDR3 DNA sequence: TGTGCCAGCAGCTCGGACTCTGTGCCCACAGATACGCAGTATTTT.

This CDR3 reads CASSQDEAWAQPHNEQFF. The CDR3 DNA reads as TGTGCCAGCAGCCAAGATGAGGCGTGGGCACAACCCCACAATGAGCAGTTCTTC. The gene calls are TRBV4-2 and TRBJ2-1; D not resolved. This CDR3 has 18 residues. The V end lost 0 bases, the J end lost 5 bases, and 20 bases lay between the germline ends. Germline loops: CDR1 LGHNA, CDR2 YNFKEQ.

The chain combines TRBV7-2 with TRBJ1-2; TRBD1 is a possible D gene (6 bases). The germline V and J ends were trimmed by 5 bases and 1 base, with 17 bases remaining between them. CDR3 length: 16 residues. CDR1 is SGHTA and CDR2 is FQGNSA in the germline V gene. The CDR3 here is CASSPLDSYFNYGYTF. The CDR3 DNA reads TGTGCCAGCAGCCCCCTGGACAGTTACTTTAACTATGGCTACACCTTC.

This clone was observed a single time. The rearrangement joins TRBV28 to TRBJ1-1, with D possibly matching TRBD1 (6 bases). From germline, CDR1 is MDHEN and CDR2 SYDVKM. V was clipped by 5 bases and J by 7 bases, with 17 bases between them. CDR3 length: 14 amino acids. This CDR3 reads CASSNPLGTHEAFF. The CDR3 coding sequence is TGTGCCAGCAGTAACCCACTTGGGACACATGAAGCTTTCTTT.

In the case of this clone: The same CDR3 can be traced to other DNA sequences in this sample. The V and J genes are TRBV10-1 and TRBJ1-2; D is undetermined. CDR1 and CDR2 from the germline V gene are WNHNN and SYGVQD (reference sequence). The CDR3 has 13 residues. V lost 2 bases and J lost 2, with 6 bases in between. The CDR3 here is CASSERRNYGYTF. The CDR3 DNA follows: TGCGCCAGCAGTGAGCGACGGAACTATGGCTACACCTTC.

The chain uses TRBV25-1 and TRBJ2-1; TRBD2 matches 7 bases. The CDR3 contains 15 residues. The germline V gene has CDR1 MGHDK and CDR2 SYGVNS. The V segment lost 5 bases and the J segment 2 bases; nucleotides outside the gene matches: 6. CDR3 residues: CASSSGSGAYNEQFF. The CDR3 DNA sequence: TGTGCCAGCAGTAGTGGAAGCGGGGCCTACAATGAGCAGTTCTTC.

This rearrangement joins TRBV7-9 to TRBJ1-2; 10 bases match TRBD1. With V trimmed by 3 bases and J by 1 base, 2 bases remained unmatched. Germline V CDR1 and CDR2: SEHNR, FQNEAQ (reference sequence). The CDR3 loop spans 15 amino acids. CDR3 region: CASSLGTGDNYGYTF. The DNA for the CDR3 is TGTGCCAGCAGCTTGGGGACAGGGGATAACTATGGCTACACCTTC.

This clone was seen a few times. The rearrangement links TRBV2 to TRBJ2-4; TRBD2 aligns across 10 bases. V lost 6 bases to trimming and J lost 6 bases; unmatched junction nucleotides: 8. The CDR3 spans 15 residues. Germline loops: CDR1 SNHLY, CDR2 FYNNEI. The CDR3 bases are TGTGCCAGCAGGCCTAGCGGGAGAGGGGGAAACATTCAGTACTTC. This codes for CASRPSGRGGNIQYF.

This CDR3 is CASSLVAANTDTQYF. CDR3 coding DNA: TGTGCCAGCAGCTTAGTAGCGGCTAACACAGATACGCAGTATTTT. The V call is TRBV7-2, the J call TRBJ2-3; D may be TRBD2 (6 bases). V lost 1 base and J 2 bases, leaving 10 bases between the germline ends. Germline V gives CDR1 SGHTA, CDR2 FQGNSA. CDR3 length: 15 residues.

A few counts support this clone. The J gene is TRBJ1-4, the V gene TRBV2; D gene unclear. Germline CDR1 SNHLY, CDR2 FYNNEI. The CDR3 runs 14 residues. V lost 6 bases and J lost 5, with 13 bases in between. The CDR3 region has the DNA TGTGCCAGCAGGGCCGGCACCAAAAATGAAAAACTGTTTTTT. This sequence encodes CASRAGTKNEKLFF.

This clone was observed once. V usage is TRBV5-5 and J usage is TRBJ1-5; D is undetermined. CDR3 length: 16 residues. The V end lost 0 bases, the J end lost 1 base, and 11 bases lay between the germline ends. CDR1 is SGHKS, CDR2 YYEKEE, per germline (reference sequence). The CDR3 nucleotides are TGTGCCAGCAGCTTGGCCCGGGTAGTGAGCAATCAGCCCCAGCATTTT. Translated: CASSLARVVSNQPQHF.

This rearrangement joins TRBV14 to TRBJ2-1; the D gene could be TRBD1 or TRBD2 (5 bases each). Germline V gene data show CDR1 as SGHDN and CDR2 as FVKESK. This CDR3 region has 13 residues. V lost 4 bases and J lost 4, with 8 bases in between. CDR3 sequence: CASSRDPYNEQFF. The DNA for the CDR3 is TGTGCCAGCAGCCGGGACCCTTACAATGAGCAGTTCTTC.

V gene TRBV19 combines with J gene TRBJ1-4; tentatively, D is TRBD1 (6 bases). There are 16 residues in the CDR3. Germline V gene sequence: CDR1 LNHDA, CDR2 SQIVND (reference sequence). With 6 bases removed from V and 4 bases from J, the gap between germline ends came to 18 bases. CDR3 nucleotides: TGTGCCAGTAGGAAGACCAGGACAGCAAATAATGAAAAACTGTTTTTT. The encoded protein is CASRKTRTANNEKLFF.

Note on this clone: The identical CDR3 is also encoded by other nucleotide sequences in the sample. The chain has TRBV28 and TRBJ1-5, with a weak D call TRBD1 (5 bases). The length of the CDR3 is 14 residues. Germline V gives CDR1 MDHEN, CDR2 SYDVKM. The ends were cut back, 3 bases at V and 1 base at J, with 7 bases in the middle. DNA of the CDR3: TGTGCCAGCAGTTTTGGGGGGAGCAATCAGCCCCAGCATTTT. Protein: CASSFGGSNQPQHF.

In nucleotides, the CDR3 is TGTGCCCTCCAGGGGCCCGGGGGGTCGAAGAGGACGGATACGCAGTATTTT. It encodes CALQGPGGSKRTDTQYF. This chain uses TRBV2 with TRBJ2-3, with a weak D call TRBD2 (7 bases). CDR1 is SNHLY and CDR2 is FYNNEI in the germline V gene. The V gene lost 11 bases and the J gene lost 6 bases, with 30 bases spanning the gap. The CDR3 totals 17 residues.

The chain combines TRBV28 with TRBJ2-7; either TRBD1 or TRBD2 may fit D (6 bases each). The CDR3 spans 14 residues. V was cut by 4 bases and J by 2 bases, with 12 bases left in between. CDR1 MDHEN and CDR2 SYDVKM come from the germline V gene. The CDR3 is CASSSGGTAYEQYF. Written as DNA, the CDR3 is TGTGCCAGCAGTTCCGGGGGCACCGCCTACGAGCAGTACTTC.

As DNA, the CDR3 is TGTGCCAGCCAAACCGGGGGCACCTTGAACACTGAAGCTTTCTTT. Translated, it gives CASQTGGTLNTEAFF. The chain joins TRBV28 to TRBJ1-1; tentative D call: TRBD1 (6 bases). Per germline, CDR1 MDHEN and CDR2 SYDVKM. Trimming shortened V by 8 bases and J by 0 bases, and 16 bases separated the two germline ends. The CDR3 contains 15 residues.

The chain has TRBV19 and TRBJ1-1; TRBD1 might be the D (5 bases). V was clipped by 5 bases and J by 7 bases, with 17 bases between them. The CDR3 has 14 amino acids. The germline V gene has CDR1 LNHDA and CDR2 SQIVND (reference sequence). The CDR3 protein is CASSPDGTGSEAFF. DNA for the CDR3: TGTGCCAGTAGTCCAGATGGGACCGGGAGTGAAGCTTTCTTT.

The V and J genes are TRBV6-5 and TRBJ2-1; the D is unclear. V dropped 6 bases and J dropped 4 bases, with 4 bases sitting between them. CDR3 length: 11 amino acids. Germline V gene sequence: CDR1 MNHEY, CDR2 SVGAGI. This CDR3 reads CASRRYNEQFF. CDR3 coding DNA: TGTGCCAGCAGAAGATACAATGAGCAGTTCTTC.

The rearrangement uses TRBV6-1 and TRBJ2-3; D not resolved. The CDR3 spans 12 residues. Trimming pared 4 bases from V and 1 base from J, leaving 3 bases between. The germline gives CDR1 MNHNS, CDR2 SASEGT. The DNA of the CDR3 is TGTGCCAGCAGTGGGGGCACAGATACGCAGTATTTT. Translation gives CASSGGTDTQYF.

This rearrangement joins TRBV10-3 to TRBJ2-7, with D tentatively TRBD1 (5 bases). This CDR3 contains 13 residues. CDR1 is ENHRY, CDR2 SYGVKD, per germline. Trimming removed 3 bases at V and 6 bases at J, with 12 bases between. In DNA, the CDR3 is TGTGCCATCAGTGAACAGGTCGCGTCCGAGCAGTACTTC. Translating gives CAISEQVASEQYF.

The chain employs TRBV10-3 and TRBJ2-7; 7 positions match TRBD1. Germline V lookup: CDR1 ENHRY, CDR2 SYGVKD. The CDR3 is 15 amino acids. V dropped 6 bases and J dropped 2; count of bases not matched to a gene: 10. DNA of the CDR3: TGTGCCATCAGGGCTAATACAGGGGAAGCCTACGAGCAGTACTTC. Its protein is CAIRANTGEAYEQYF.

The gene calls are TRBV2 and TRBJ2-5; 8 nucleotides line up with TRBD2. CDR3 size: 15 residues. V trimming: 5 bases; J trimming: 4 bases; junction bases outside the gene matches: 9. Per germline, CDR1 SNHLY and CDR2 FYNNEI. The CDR3 DNA follows: TGTGCCAGCAGTACGCGACGGGGGGGAAGAGAGACCCAGTACTTC. Translating gives CASSTRRGGRETQYF.

The chain recombines TRBV28 with TRBJ1-2; TRBD1 might be the D (5 bases). This CDR3 contains 14 residues. Germline values: CDR1 MDHEN, CDR2 SYDVKM. The ends were cut back, 1 base at V and 3 bases at J, with 9 bases in the middle. The CDR3 loop is CASSLYVGDYGYTF. The CDR3, as DNA: TGTGCCAGCAGTTTATATGTGGGGGACTATGGCTACACCTTC.